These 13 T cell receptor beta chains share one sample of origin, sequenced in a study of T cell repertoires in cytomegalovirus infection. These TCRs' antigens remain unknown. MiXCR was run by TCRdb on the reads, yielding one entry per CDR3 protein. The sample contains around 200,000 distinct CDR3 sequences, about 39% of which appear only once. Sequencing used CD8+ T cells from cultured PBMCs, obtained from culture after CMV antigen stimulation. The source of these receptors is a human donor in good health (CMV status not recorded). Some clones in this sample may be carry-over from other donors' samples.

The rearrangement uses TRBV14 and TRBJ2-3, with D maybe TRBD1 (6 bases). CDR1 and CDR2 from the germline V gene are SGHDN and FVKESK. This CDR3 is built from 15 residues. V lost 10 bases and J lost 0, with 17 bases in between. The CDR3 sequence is CATTVGQSSTDTQYF. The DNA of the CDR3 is TGTGCCACCACCGTCGGACAGTCTAGCACAGATACGCAGTATTTT.

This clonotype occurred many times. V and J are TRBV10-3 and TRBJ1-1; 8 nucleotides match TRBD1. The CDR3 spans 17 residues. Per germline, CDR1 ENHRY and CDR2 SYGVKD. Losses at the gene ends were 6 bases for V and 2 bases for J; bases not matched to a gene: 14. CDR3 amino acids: CAISSQPTGGKNTEAFF. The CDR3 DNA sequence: TGTGCCATCAGCTCCCAGCCTACAGGGGGTAAAAACACTGAAGCTTTCTTT.

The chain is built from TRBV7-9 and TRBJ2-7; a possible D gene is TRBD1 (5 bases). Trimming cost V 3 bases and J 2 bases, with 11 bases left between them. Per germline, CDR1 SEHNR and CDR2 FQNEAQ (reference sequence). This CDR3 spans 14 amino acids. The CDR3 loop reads CASSFGHTPYEQYF. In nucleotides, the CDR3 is TGTGCCAGCAGCTTCGGACATACTCCCTACGAGCAGTACTTC.

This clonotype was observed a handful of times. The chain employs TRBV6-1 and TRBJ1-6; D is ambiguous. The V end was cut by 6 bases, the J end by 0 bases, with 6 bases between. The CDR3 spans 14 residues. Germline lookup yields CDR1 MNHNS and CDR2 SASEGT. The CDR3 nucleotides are TGTGCCAGCAGCGGGAGCTCCTATAATTCACCCCTCCACTTT. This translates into CASSGSSYNSPLHF.

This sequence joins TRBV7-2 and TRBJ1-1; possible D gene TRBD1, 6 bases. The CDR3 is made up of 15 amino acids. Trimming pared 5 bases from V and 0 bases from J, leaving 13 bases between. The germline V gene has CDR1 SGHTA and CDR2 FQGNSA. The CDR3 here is CASSQGTVMNTEAFF. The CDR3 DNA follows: TGTGCCAGCAGCCAGGGGACGGTCATGAACACTGAAGCTTTCTTT.

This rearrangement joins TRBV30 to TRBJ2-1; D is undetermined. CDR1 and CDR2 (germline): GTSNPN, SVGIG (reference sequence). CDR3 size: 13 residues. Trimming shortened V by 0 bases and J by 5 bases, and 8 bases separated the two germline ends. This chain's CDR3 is CAWSVLLDNEQFF. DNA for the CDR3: TGTGCCTGGAGTGTATTGCTTGACAATGAGCAGTTCTTC.

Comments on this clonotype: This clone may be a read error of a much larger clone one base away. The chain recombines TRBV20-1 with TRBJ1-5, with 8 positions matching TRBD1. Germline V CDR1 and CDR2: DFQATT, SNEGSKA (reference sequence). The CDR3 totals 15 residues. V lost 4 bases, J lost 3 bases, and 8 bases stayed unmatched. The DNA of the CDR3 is TGCAGTGCTAATTCGGGGGGACAGGTCAATCAGCCCCAGCATTTT. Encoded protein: CSANSGGQVNQPQHF.

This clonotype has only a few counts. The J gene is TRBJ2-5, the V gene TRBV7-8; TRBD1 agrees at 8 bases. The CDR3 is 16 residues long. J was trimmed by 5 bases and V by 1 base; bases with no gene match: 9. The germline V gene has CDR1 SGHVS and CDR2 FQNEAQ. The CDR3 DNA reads TGTGCCAGCAGCTTAGTTCAGGGGGCAGTATCGGAGACCCAGTACTTC. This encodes CASSLVQGAVSETQYF.

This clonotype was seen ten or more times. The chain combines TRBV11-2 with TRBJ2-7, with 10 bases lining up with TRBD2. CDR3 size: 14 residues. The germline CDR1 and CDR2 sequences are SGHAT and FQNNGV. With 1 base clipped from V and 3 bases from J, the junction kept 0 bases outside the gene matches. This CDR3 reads CASSLGLAGYEQYF. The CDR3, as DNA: TGTGCCAGCAGCTTAGGACTAGCGGGCTACGAGCAGTACTTC.

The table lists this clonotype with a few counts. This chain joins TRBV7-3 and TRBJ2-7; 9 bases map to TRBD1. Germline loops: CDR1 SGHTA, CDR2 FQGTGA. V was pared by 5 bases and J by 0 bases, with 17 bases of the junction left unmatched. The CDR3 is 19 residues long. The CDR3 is CASSPQTGGHTRSSYEQYF. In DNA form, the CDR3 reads TGTGCCAGCAGCCCCCAAACAGGGGGCCACACCAGGAGCTCCTACGAGCAGTACTTC.

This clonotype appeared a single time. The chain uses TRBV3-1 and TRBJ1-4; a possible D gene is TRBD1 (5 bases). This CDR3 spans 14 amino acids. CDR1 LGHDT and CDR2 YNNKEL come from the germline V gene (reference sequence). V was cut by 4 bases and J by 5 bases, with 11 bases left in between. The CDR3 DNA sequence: TGTGCCAGCAGCCCCCGAGGGGAGAATGAAAAACTGTTTTTT. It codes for CASSPRGENEKLFF.

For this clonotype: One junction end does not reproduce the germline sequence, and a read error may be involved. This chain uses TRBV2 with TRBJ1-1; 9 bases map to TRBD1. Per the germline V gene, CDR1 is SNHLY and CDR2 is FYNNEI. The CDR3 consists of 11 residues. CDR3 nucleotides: TGCGGGGACAGGGCAAAGACTGAAGCTTTCTTT. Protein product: CGDRAKTEAFF.

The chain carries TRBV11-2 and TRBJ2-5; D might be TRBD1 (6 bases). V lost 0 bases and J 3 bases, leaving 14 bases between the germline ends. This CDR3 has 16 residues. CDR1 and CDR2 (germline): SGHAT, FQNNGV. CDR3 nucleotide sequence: TGTGCCAGCAGCTTAGAAGGTCAGGGGTCGAAAGAGACCCAGTACTTC. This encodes CASSLEGQGSKETQYF.